A selection of T cell receptor beta chains follows, all from one sample in a study of blood T cell repertoires in COVID-19. Here immunoSEQ multiplex PCR was the method, and the copy in TCRdb shows in-frame clones only, minus some. The repertoire includes 200,000 to 300,000 clones, 70% to 90% of them detected once, and 2% to 2.5% sits in the top ten. The sequenced sample consisted of peripheral blood. These receptor sequences come from a woman aged 45-65 years with acute or convalescent COVID-19. Both conserved end residues are part of each CDR3. A D gene is named only where the DNA matches it firmly. Clone sizes are given selectively: once, few, many, or a class where the clone is expanded.

D gene	V gene	J gene	clone size	CDR3 DNA	CDR3 protein
TRBD1	TRBV5-1	TRBJ2-5	.	TGCGCCAGCAGCTTGGGGGACAGGCAAGAGACCCAGTACTTC	CASSLGDRQETQYF
.	TRBV9	TRBJ2-7	.	TGTGCCAGCAGCGTAGGTTTAACGGGAGTCGAGCAGTACTTC	CASSVGLTGVEQYF
.	TRBV7-9	TRBJ1-3	.	TGTGCCAGCAGCTTAATGAGCGGAAACACCATATATTTT	CASSLMSGNTIYF
TRBD1	TRBV12-3/TRBV12-4	TRBJ1-4	.	TGTGCCAGCAGTTTCGGGACAGGGGAGAAACTGTTTTTT	CASSFGTGEKLFF
.	TRBV6-5	TRBJ1-2	.	TGTGCCAGCAGCACTGGACAGTATGGCTACACCTTC	CASSTGQYGYTF
TRBD1	TRBV2	TRBJ2-5	.	TGTGCCAGCAGTACCCAGGGGGCAGGAGGGACCCAGTACTTC	CASSTQGAGGTQYF
.	TRBV6-1	TRBJ1-1	few	TGTGCCAGCAGTGAGGACGGGATGGGCACTGAAGCTTTCTTT	CASSEDGMGTEAFF
.	TRBV12-3/TRBV12-4	TRBJ1-3	.	TGTGCCAGCAGGGAGTCCGGAAACACCATATATTTT	CASRESGNTIYF
.	TRBV5-6	TRBJ2-3	.	TGTGCCAGCAGCACTCTGACAGATACGCAGTATTTT	CASSTLTDTQYF
.	TRBV5-1	TRBJ2-3	.	TGCGCCAGCAGCTTGGGACAGTGGGCAGATACGCAGTATTTT	CASSLGQWADTQYF
.	TRBV5-1	TRBJ2-5	once	TGCGCCAGCAGACGGGACTCCGGAGAGACCCAGTACTTC	CASRRDSGETQYF
.	TRBV4-1	TRBJ1-4	.	TGCGCCAGCAGCCAAGTCCTCCCCGGTTTCGGAGCTAATGAAAAACTGTTTTTT	CASSQVLPGFGANEKLFF
TRBD1	TRBV7-9	TRBJ2-1	.	TGTGCCAGCAGCTTAGGTCAGGGGGACGAGCAGTTCTTC	CASSLGQGDEQFF
TRBD2	TRBV28	TRBJ2-7	.	TGTGCCAGCAGTGCTAGCGGAGCTTACGAGCAGTACTTC	CASSASGAYEQYF
.	TRBV12-3/TRBV12-4	TRBJ2-5	.	TGTGCCAGCAGTTCCCAGGGGAGAGGGACCCAGTACTTC	CASSSQGRGTQYF
.	TRBV27	TRBJ2-1	.	TGTGCCAGCAGGAAGGGCGGGGCTAGCAATGAGCAGTTCTTC	CASRKGGASNEQFF
.	TRBV27	TRBJ1-2	few	TGTGCCAGCAGTTTTTCTCGCGACGGGTTCGATGGCTACACCTTC	CASSFSRDGFDGYTF
.	TRBV19	TRBJ1-4	once	TGTGCCAGTATTGACGGGCGCACAGGTTGGAAACTGTTTTTT	CASIDGRTGWKLFF
.	TRBV6-5	TRBJ2-7	.	TGTGCCAGCAGTTACTCGTCCGCGGGTGGCGAGCAGTACTTC	CASSYSSAGGEQYF
.	TRBV9	TRBJ1-1	.	TGTGCCAGCAGCCCTGACCTTCAGGGTGGAGCTTTCTTT	CASSPDLQGGAFF
TRBD1	TRBV5-1	TRBJ2-7	.	TGCGCCAGCAGCTTACAGGGGTTAGGTCTCGAGCAGTACTTC	CASSLQGLGLEQYF
.	TRBV11-2	TRBJ1-1	.	TGTGCCAGCAGCTTAGTAGGCGGTACTCTGAACACTGAAGCTTTCTTT	CASSLVGGTLNTEAFF
TRBD2	TRBV29-1	TRBJ2-3	.	TGCAGCCGGGGTGGCGGGGGGGGCACAGATACGCAGTATTTT	CSRGGGGGTDTQYF
TRBD2	TRBV4-3	TRBJ2-3	.	TGCGCCAGCAGCCCCCTAGCGGGACTCACAGATACGCAGTATTTT	CASSPLAGLTDTQYF
TRBD2	TRBV19	TRBJ2-7	.	TGTGCCAGTAGTATTACGGCTAGCGGTCCCTACGAGCAGTACTTC	CASSITASGPYEQYF
.	TRBV5-1	TRBJ1-1	.	TGCGCCAGCAATGTGGAGGGAGGTTGGACTGAAGCTTTCTTT	CASNVEGGWTEAFF
TRBD2	TRBV28	TRBJ2-3	.	TGTGCCAGCAGCCCCCTCTCTAGCGGGAGAGGGGTAAGCACAGATACGCAGTATTTT	CASSPLSSGRGVSTDTQYF